This T cell receptor beta chain emerged from a study of blood T cell repertoires in COVID-19. TCRdb's copy holds only in-frame clones and misses some; the assay was immunoSEQ multiplex PCR. The data hold fewer than 400,000 clones, with 70% to 90% observed a single time. Germline V gene sequence: CDR1 LGHNA, CDR2 YNFKEQ. The J segment lost 1 base and the V segment lost 0 bases, leaving 5 bases of the junction unmatched. The CDR3 sequence is 17 residues long. This study enrolled people aged 18 to 89 from 24 US geographic areas. Clinical history as reported by participants underpinned cohort assignment. The sequence derives from a man younger than 45 who had recovered from COVID-19. Input material: PBMCs or T cells enriched from blood (not recorded which). The genes are TRBV4-2 and TRBJ2-1; 8 positions agree with TRBD1. In nucleotides, the CDR3 is TGTGCCAGCAGCCAAGATCCCGACAGGGGTTCCTACAATGAGCAGTTCTTC. This gives the protein CASSQDPDRGSYNEQFF.